Ten or more counts support the clone carrying this TCR beta chain. The germline V gene has CDR1 MNHEY and CDR2 SMNVEV (reference sequence). Trimming removed 6 bases at V and 2 bases at J, with 14 bases between. The CDR3 is made up of 14 amino acids. This sample is part of a study of T cells after yellow fever vaccination. TCRdb recomputed calls from the 5' RACE reads with MiXCR, one row per CDR3 protein. The table shows a few hundred thousand distinct CDR3 sequences, with about 3.5% occurring only once. The V gene is TRBV27, the J gene TRBJ2-7; D remains unclear. The sequenced sample was PBMCs, obtained on the day of the yellow fever booster vaccination. The source is a man aged 18 to 35 who received the YFV17D yellow fever vaccine. CDR3 coding DNA: TGTGCCAGCAGCTCGGTGTCTGGGGCCTACGAGCAGTACTTC. Protein: CASSSVSGAYEQYF.